Listed here are 4 T cell receptor beta chains from one sample, sequenced in a study of cytomegalovirus exposure and HLA in healthy donors. Researchers ran the PCR with 60 Vbeta and 13 Jbeta primers. Profiling relied on immunoSEQ multiplex PCR, and the TCRdb table lists in-frame clones only, not all of them. In total, the table holds around 130,000 clones. Source material: PBMCs. The receptors originated from a woman in her thirties or forties in good health and CMV-seronegative.

In the case of this clone: The junction shows a germline mismatch at one end, possibly a read error. The V gene is TRBV9, the J gene TRBJ2-2, with D maybe TRBD2 (6 bases). CDR3 length: 19 residues. Germline lookup yields CDR1 SGDLS and CDR2 YYNGEE. CDR3 residues: CASSPRPGRTRGSTGGLFF. In DNA form, the CDR3 reads TGTGCCAGCAGCCCGAGACCGGGACGCACGAGGGGTTCCACCGGGGGGCTGTTTTTT.

The chain carries TRBV21-1 and TRBJ1-5. TRBV21-1 constitutes a pseudogene. The CDR3 sequence is 14 residues long. The CDR3 protein is CASKAREGNQPQHF. The CDR3, as DNA: TGTGCCAGCAAGGCAAGGGAGGGCAATCAGCCCCAGCATTTT.

This chain uses TRBV5-4 with TRBJ1-1, with 10 bases that match TRBD1. The trim removed 4 bases at V and 7 bases at J, leaving 19 bases unmatched. The CDR3 is made up of 18 amino acids. CDR1 SGHNT and CDR2 YYREEE come from the germline V gene (reference sequence). The CDR3 here is CASSKSTFRDRGMGEAFF. CDR3 bases: TGTGCCAGCAGCAAGTCGACGTTCCGGGACAGGGGTATGGGTGAAGCTTTCTTT.

The gene calls are TRBV5-5 and TRBJ1-5; D is unresolved. The CDR3 runs 17 residues. Germline V gene lookup returns CDR1 SGHKS and CDR2 YYEKEE (reference sequence). V was cut by 0 bases and J by 0 bases, with 13 bases left in between. The CDR3 DNA follows: TGTGCCAGCAGCTTGGGGCCCCATTTATATAGCAATCAGCCCCAGCATTTT. Its translation is CASSLGPHLYSNQPQHF.